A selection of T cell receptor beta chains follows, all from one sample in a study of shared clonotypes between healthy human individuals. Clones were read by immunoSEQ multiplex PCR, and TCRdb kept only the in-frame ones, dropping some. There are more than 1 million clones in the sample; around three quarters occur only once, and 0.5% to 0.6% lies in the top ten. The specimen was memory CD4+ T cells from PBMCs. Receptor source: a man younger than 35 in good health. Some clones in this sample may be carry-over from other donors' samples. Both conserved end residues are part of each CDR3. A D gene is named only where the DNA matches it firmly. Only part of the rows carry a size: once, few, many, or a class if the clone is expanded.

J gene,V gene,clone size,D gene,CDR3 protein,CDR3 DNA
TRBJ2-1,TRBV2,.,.,CASRGTPYNEQFF,TGTGCCAGCAGAGGGACACCATACAATGAGCAGTTCTTC
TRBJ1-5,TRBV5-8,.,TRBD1,CASSDGTGMGQPQHF,TGTGCCAGCAGCGACGGGACAGGGATGGGGCAGCCCCAGCATTTT
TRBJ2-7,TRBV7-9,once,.,CASSSVYITSYEQYF,TGTGCCAGCAGCTCCGTGTATATCACCTCTTACGAGCAGTACTTC
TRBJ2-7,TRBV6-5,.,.,CATSHQGRKSGEQYF,TGTGCCACCTCTCATCAGGGCAGGAAATCGGGCGAGCAGTACTTC
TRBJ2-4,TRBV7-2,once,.,CASSLFRQTFKNIQYF,TGTGCCAGCAGCTTATTTCGACAGACCTTCAAAAACATTCAGTACTTC
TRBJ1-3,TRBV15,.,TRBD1,CATSRGQGGGAGNTIYF,TGTGCCACCAGCAGAGGACAGGGAGGGGGAGCTGGAAACACCATATATTTT
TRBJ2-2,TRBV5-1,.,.,CASSPGHSNTGELFF,TGCGCCAGCAGCCCGGGACATTCGAACACCGGGGAGCTGTTTTTT
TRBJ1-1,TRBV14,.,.,CASSQQTAMNTEAFF,TGTGCCAGCAGCCAACAGACAGCTATGAACACTGAAGCTTTCTTT
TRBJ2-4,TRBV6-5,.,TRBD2,CASSPPGLVNIQYF,TGTGCCAGCAGCCCTCCGGGACTAGTGAACATTCAGTACTTC
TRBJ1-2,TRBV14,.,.,CASSQQGYGYTF,TGTGCCAGCAGCCAGCAGGGTTATGGCTACACCTTC
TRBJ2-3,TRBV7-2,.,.,CASSLEYSQYF,TGTGCCAGCAGCTTAGAGTACTCGCAGTATTTT
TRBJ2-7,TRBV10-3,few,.,CAAGPGLYEQYF,TGTGCCGCGGGGCCAGGGCTCTACGAGCAGTACTTC
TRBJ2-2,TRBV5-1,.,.,CASSLTSESGELFF,TGCGCCAGCAGCTTGACGTCAGAGAGCGGGGAGCTGTTTTTT
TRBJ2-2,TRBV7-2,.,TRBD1,CASTLRGGPGELFF,TGTGCCAGCACCTTAAGAGGGGGCCCCGGGGAGCTGTTTTTT
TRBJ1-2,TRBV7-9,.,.,CASSHPAGGDLPYGYTF,TGTGCCAGCAGCCACCCCGCCGGGGGAGATCTTCCTTATGGCTACACCTTC
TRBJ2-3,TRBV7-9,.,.,CASSLEWVGSGTDTQYF,TGTGCCAGCAGCTTGGAGTGGGTGGGGAGCGGCACAGATACGCAGTATTTT
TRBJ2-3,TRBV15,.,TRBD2,CATSRDIGRVNTDTQYF,TGTGCCACCAGCAGAGATATCGGGAGGGTTAACACAGATACGCAGTATTTT
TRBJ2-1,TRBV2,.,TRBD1,CASSDGQGTNEQFF,TGTGCCAGCAGTGATGGACAGGGCACGAATGAGCAGTTCTTC
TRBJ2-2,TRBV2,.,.,CASSGRWALTGELFF,TGTGCCAGCAGTGGGCGGTGGGCCCTCACCGGGGAGCTGTTTTTT
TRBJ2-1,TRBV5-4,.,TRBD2,CASSLTSDSYNEQFF,TGTGCCAGCAGCCTAACTAGCGACTCCTACAATGAGCAGTTCTTC
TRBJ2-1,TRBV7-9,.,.,CASRFLRSSYNEQFF,TGTGCCAGCAGATTTCTCCGGAGCTCCTACAATGAGCAGTTCTTC
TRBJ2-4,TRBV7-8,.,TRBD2,CASSLGTSGLWNIQYF,TGTGCCAGCAGCCTGGGGACTAGCGGGCTCTGGAACATTCAGTACTTC
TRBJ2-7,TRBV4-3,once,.,CASSQGYRTYEQYF,TGCGCCAGCAGCCAAGGATACAGAACCTACGAGCAGTACTTC
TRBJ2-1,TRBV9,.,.,CASSVPGTRQFF,TGTGCCAGCAGCGTACCCGGGACCCGGCAGTTCTTC
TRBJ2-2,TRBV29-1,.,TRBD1,CSVKGDSANTGELFF,TGCAGCGTAAAGGGGGACAGCGCGAACACCGGGGAGCTGTTTTTT
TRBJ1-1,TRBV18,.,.,CASSPLSFRGTEAFF,TGTGCCAGCTCACCACTGAGTTTTAGGGGCACTGAAGCTTTCTTT
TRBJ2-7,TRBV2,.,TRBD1,CASRQGDYEQYF,TGTGCCAGCAGACAGGGGGACTACGAGCAGTACTTC
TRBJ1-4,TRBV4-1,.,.,CASSQGHSGAVEKLFF,TGCGCCAGCAGCCAAGGCCATTCAGGGGCAGTTGAAAAACTGTTTTTT
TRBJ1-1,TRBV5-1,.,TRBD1,CASSPAQGAGGTEAFF,TGCGCCAGCAGCCCCGCACAGGGGGCGGGCGGCACTGAAGCTTTCTTT
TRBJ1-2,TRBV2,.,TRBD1,CASKRDRGYGYTF,TGTGCCAGCAAAAGGGACAGGGGGTACGGCTACACCTTC
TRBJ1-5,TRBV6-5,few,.,CASSGGAGPQHF,TGTGCCAGCAGCGGGGGGGCAGGGCCCCAGCATTTT
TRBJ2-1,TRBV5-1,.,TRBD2,CASSLTSGSYNEQFF,TGCGCCAGCAGCTTAACTAGCGGTTCCTACAATGAGCAGTTCTTC
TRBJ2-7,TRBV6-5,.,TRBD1,CASSSPTGGLGYEQYF,TGTGCCAGCAGTTCCCCGACAGGGGGCCTTGGGTACGAGCAGTACTTC
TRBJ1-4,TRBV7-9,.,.,CASSLALEHQEKLFF,TGTGCCAGCAGCTTAGCGCTAGAACATCAGGAAAAACTGTTTTTT
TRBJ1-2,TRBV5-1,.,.,CASSTAGTSYGYTF,TGCGCCAGTTCGACTGCAGGGACCAGCTATGGCTACACCTTC
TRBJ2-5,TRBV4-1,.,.,CASSQGLAAMYQETQYF,TGCGCCAGCAGCCAAGGACTCGCAGCCATGTACCAAGAGACCCAGTACTTC
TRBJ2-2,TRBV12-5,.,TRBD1,CASGERGPDGELFF,TGTGCTAGTGGTGAAAGGGGGCCCGACGGGGAGCTGTTTTTT
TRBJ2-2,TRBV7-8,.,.,CASSLIRNTGELFF,TGTGCCAGCAGCTTAATCCGGAACACCGGGGAGCTGTTTTTT
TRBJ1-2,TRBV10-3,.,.,CAISKDVYGYTF,TGTGCCATCAGTAAGGATGTCTATGGCTACACCTTC
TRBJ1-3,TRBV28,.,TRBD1,CASTPTGTGKIFTIYF,TGTGCCAGCACTCCAACCGGGACAGGGAAAATCTTCACCATATATTTT
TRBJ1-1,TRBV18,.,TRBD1,CASSPDRGLTEAFF,TGTGCCAGCTCACCGGACAGGGGTCTCACTGAAGCTTTCTTT
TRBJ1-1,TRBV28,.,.,CASSFGRPNTEAFF,TGTGCCAGCAGTTTCGGCCGCCCGAACACTGAAGCTTTCTTT
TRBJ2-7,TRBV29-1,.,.,CSVEGGYAGSEQYF,TGCAGCGTTGAGGGGGGCTACGCAGGGAGCGAGCAGTACTTC
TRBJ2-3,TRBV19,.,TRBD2,CASSPGGGRALHGDTQYF,TGTGCCAGTAGCCCGGGGGGCGGGAGGGCCCTCCATGGAGATACGCAGTATTTT
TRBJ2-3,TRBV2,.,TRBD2,CASSSYMGGLAGGVTADTQYF,TGTGCCAGCAGTTCCTACATGGGGGGACTAGCGGGAGGGGTAACGGCAGATACGCAGTATTTT
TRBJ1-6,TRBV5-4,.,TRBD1,CASSPDRGQPPLHF,TGTGCCAGCAGCCCGGACAGGGGGCAGCCACCCCTCCACTTT
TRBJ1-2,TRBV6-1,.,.,CASSEKGRVGFSYGYTF,TGTGCCAGCAGTGAAAAAGGGAGGGTGGGGTTTAGCTATGGCTACACCTTC
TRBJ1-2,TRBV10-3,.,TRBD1,CAISGPQGADYGYTF,TGTGCCATCAGTGGTCCACAGGGGGCGGACTATGGCTACACCTTC
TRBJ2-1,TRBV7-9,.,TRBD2,CASSLGAGGQDEQFF,TGTGCCAGCAGTTTAGGGGCGGGAGGGCAGGACGAGCAGTTCTTC
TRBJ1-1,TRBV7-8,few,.,CASSITVNTEAFF,TGTGCCAGCAGCATCACAGTAAACACTGAAGCTTTCTTT
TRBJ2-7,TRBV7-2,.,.,CASRRLPREFGEQYF,TGTGCCAGCAGACGCTTACCGCGGGAATTTGGCGAGCAGTACTTC
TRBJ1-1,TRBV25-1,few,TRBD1,CASSEQQGTVEAFF,TGTGCCAGCAGTGAACAACAGGGGACAGTGGAAGCTTTCTTT
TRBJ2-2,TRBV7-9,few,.,CASSPIGGTGELFF,TGTGCCAGCAGCCCTATTGGCGGCACCGGGGAGCTGTTTTTT
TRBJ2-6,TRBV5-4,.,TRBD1,CASSPRGTGPSGANVLTF,TGTGCCAGCAGCCCCAGAGGGACAGGCCCCTCTGGGGCCAACGTCCTGACTTTC
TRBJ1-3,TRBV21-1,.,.,CASTPPARGNTIYF,TGTGCCAGCACCCCCCCGGCCCGGGGAAACACCATATATTTT
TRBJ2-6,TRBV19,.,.,CASTLTGSGANVLTF,TGTGCCAGTACGCTCACAGGGTCTGGGGCCAACGTCCTGACTTTC
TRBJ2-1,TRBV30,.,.,CAWSVRYEQFF,TGTGCCTGGAGTGTACGCTATGAGCAGTTCTTC
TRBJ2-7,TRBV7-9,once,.,CASSPGEVSSYEQYF,TGTGCCAGCAGCCCCGGGGAGGTTAGCTCCTACGAGCAGTACTTC
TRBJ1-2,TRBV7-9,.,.,CASSLDYGHTDYGYTF,TGTGCCAGCAGCTTAGATTACGGACACACGGACTATGGCTACACCTTC
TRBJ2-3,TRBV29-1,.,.,CSVGAGTPSTDTQYF,TGCAGCGTTGGGGCCGGGACACCGAGCACAGATACGCAGTATTTT